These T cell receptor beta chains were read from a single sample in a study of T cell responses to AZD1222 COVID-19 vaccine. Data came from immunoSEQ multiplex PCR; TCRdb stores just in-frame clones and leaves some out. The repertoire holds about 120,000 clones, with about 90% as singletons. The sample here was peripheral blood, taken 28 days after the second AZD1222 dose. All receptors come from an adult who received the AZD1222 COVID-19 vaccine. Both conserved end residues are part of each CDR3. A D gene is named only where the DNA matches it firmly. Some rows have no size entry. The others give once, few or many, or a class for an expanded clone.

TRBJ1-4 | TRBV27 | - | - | CASSSLVANEKLFF | TGTGCCAGCAGTTCCCTGGTAGCTAATGAAAAACTGTTTTTT
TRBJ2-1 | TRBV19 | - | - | CASSTGKGYNEQFF | TGTGCCAGTAGTACCGGAAAGGGGTACAATGAGCAGTTCTTC
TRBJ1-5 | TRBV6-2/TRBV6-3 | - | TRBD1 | CASSHRGSNQPQHF | TGTGCCAGCAGTCACAGGGGTAGCAATCAGCCCCAGCATTTT
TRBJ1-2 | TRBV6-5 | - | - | CASSYGQSPNYGYTF | TGTGCCAGCAGTTACGGCCAGTCGCCTAACTATGGCTACACCTTC
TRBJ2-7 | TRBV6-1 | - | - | CASSEPGNEQYF | TGTGCCAGCAGTGAACCTGGTAACGAGCAGTACTTC
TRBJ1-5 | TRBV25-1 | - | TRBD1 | CASSPGTGRPQHF | TGTGCCAGCAGTCCCGGGACAGGTCGGCCCCAGCATTTT
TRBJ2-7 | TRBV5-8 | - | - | CASSKEGIYEQYF | TGTGCCAGCAGCAAAGAGGGGATCTACGAGCAGTACTTC
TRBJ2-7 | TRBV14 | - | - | CASSLDYEQYF | TGTGCCAGCAGCCTCGACTACGAGCAGTACTTC
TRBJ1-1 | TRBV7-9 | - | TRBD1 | CASSFTGANTEAFF | TGTGCCAGCAGCTTTACAGGGGCGAACACTGAAGCTTTCTTT
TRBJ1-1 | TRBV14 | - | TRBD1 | CASSQRTGHYAEAFF | TGTGCCAGCAGCCAGAGGACAGGGCATTATGCTGAAGCTTTCTTT
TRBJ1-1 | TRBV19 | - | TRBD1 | CASSSQGDTEAFF | TGTGCCAGTAGTTCACAGGGGGACACTGAAGCTTTCTTT
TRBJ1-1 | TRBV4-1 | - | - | CASSQVPDGALNTEAFF | TGCGCCAGCAGCCAAGTTCCGGACGGAGCCTTGAACACTGAAGCTTTCTTT
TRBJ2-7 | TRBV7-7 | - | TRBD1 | CASSQGQGETYEQYF | TGTGCTAGCAGCCAGGGACAGGGGGAAACCTACGAGCAGTACTTC
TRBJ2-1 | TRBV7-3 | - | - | CASSLFGGAGDGEQFF | TGTGCCAGCAGCTTATTTGGGGGCGCCGGGGATGGTGAGCAGTTCTTC
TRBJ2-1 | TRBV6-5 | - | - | CASKRWDHNEQFF | TGTGCCAGCAAGAGGTGGGACCACAATGAGCAGTTCTTC
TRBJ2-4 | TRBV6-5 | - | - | CASSLSGNIQYF | TGTGCCAGCAGTCTATCGGGAAACATTCAGTACTTC
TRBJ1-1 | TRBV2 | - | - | CASSEGPQETDAAFF | TGTGCCAGCAGTGAAGGCCCGCAGGAGACAGATGCAGCTTTCTTT
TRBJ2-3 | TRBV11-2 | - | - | CASSSGPTVGTQYF | TGTGCCAGCAGCTCGGGACCGACCGTTGGTACGCAGTATTTT
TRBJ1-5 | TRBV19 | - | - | CASSIFTDNQPQHF | TGTGCCAGTAGTATTTTTACAGACAATCAGCCCCAGCATTTT
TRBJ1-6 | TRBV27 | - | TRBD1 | CASSWDRKNSPLHF | TGTGCCAGCAGTTGGGACAGAAAAAATTCACCCCTCCACTTT
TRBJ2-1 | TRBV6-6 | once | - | CASSPSGGANYNEQFF | TGTGCCAGCAGCCCCTCCGGGGGAGCAAACTACAATGAGCAGTTCTTC
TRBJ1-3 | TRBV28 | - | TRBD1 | CASSFPPWTGGSSGNTIYF | TGTGCCAGCAGTTTCCCTCCCTGGACAGGGGGAAGCTCTGGAAACACCATATATTTT
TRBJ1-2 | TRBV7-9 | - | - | CASSLHKGAGDYGYTF | TGTGCCAGCAGCCTACATAAAGGGGCGGGGGACTATGGCTACACCTTC
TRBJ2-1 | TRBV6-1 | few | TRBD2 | CASSEDPTSGNEQFF | TGTGCCAGCAGTGAGGACCCCACTAGCGGAAATGAGCAGTTCTTC
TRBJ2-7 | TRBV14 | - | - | CASSKVHGLDLYEQYF | TGTGCCAGCAGCAAAGTTCACGGGTTAGACCTCTACGAGCAGTACTTC
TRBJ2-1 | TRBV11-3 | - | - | CASSLSGTHHNEQFF | TGTGCCAGCAGCTTATCAGGGACCCACCACAATGAGCAGTTCTTC
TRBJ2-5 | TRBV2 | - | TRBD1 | CASSAGQGGTTQYF | TGTGCCAGCAGTGCCGGACAGGGTGGGACAACCCAGTACTTC
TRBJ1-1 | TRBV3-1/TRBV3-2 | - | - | CASSLPGVPEGAFF | TGTGCCAGCAGCCTTCCGGGAGTCCCAGAGGGAGCTTTCTTT
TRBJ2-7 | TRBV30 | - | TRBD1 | CAWTRQGVSYEQYF | TGTGCCTGGACCCGACAGGGGGTGTCCTACGAGCAGTACTTC
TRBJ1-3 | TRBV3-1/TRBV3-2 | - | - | CASSQGGGDRNTIYF | TGTGCCAGCAGCCAAGGGGGAGGGGATAGAAACACCATATATTTT
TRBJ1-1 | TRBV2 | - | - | CASSGGYTEAFF | TGTGCCAGCAGTGGAGGGTACACTGAAGCTTTCTTT
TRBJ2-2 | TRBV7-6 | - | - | CASSPVRGGTGELFF | TGTGCCAGCAGCCCAGTCAGGGGAGGTACCGGGGAGCTGTTTTTT
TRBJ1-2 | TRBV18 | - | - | CASSPGGTLEGYGYTF | TGTGCCAGCTCACCGGGAGGGACGCTAGAGGGCTATGGCTACACCTTC
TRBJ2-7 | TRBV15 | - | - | CATRGDNSYEQYF | TGTGCCACCAGAGGAGACAACTCCTACGAGCAGTACTTC
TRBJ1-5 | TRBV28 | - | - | CASSHRNQPQHF | TGTGCCAGCAGTCACAGGAATCAGCCCCAGCATTTT
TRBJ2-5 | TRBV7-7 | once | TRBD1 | CASSKGQQETQYF | TGTGCTAGCAGCAAGGGACAGCAAGAGACCCAGTACTTC
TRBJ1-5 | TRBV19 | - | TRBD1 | CASTPTGTGTLSNQPQHF | TGTGCCAGTACCCCAACCGGGACAGGGACTCTTAGCAATCAGCCCCAGCATTTT
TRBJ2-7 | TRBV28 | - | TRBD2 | CASYPSGLAGAYEQYF | TGTGCCAGCTACCCATCCGGGCTAGCGGGCGCCTACGAGCAGTACTTC
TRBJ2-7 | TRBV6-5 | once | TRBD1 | CASSPTGQAYEQYF | TGTGCCAGCAGTCCCACCGGACAGGCCTACGAGCAGTACTTC
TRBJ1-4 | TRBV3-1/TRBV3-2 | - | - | CASSQLGKGEKLFF | TGTGCCAGCAGCCAATTAGGGAAGGGGGAAAAACTGTTTTTT
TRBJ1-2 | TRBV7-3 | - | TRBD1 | CASSLYPGGYGYTF | TGTGCCAGCAGCTTATACCCAGGGGGTTATGGCTACACCTTC
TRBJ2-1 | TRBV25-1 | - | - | CASSGDSGHSSYNEQFF | TGTGCCAGCAGTGGAGATTCAGGGCATAGCTCCTACAATGAGCAGTTCTTC
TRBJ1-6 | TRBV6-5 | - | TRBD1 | CASSQNRGDSPLHF | TGTGCCAGCAGCCAGAACAGGGGTGATTCACCCCTCCACTTT
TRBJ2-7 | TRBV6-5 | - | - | CASKGGFSYEQYF | TGTGCCAGCAAGGGGGGCTTCTCCTACGAGCAGTACTTC
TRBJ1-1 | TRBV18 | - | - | CASSLGTGLRAEAFF | TGTGCCAGCTCACTAGGGACGGGGTTAAGGGCTGAAGCTTTCTTT
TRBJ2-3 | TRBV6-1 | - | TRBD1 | CASSWGQGRTDTQYF | TGTGCCAGCAGCTGGGGACAGGGTCGTACAGATACGCAGTATTTT
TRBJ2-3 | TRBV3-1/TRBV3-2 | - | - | CAKGLAFADTQYF | TGTGCCAAGGGGTTAGCTTTCGCAGATACGCAGTATTTT
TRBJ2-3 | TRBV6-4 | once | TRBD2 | CASSTLAGASDTQYF | TGTGCCAGCAGTACTCTAGCGGGAGCTTCGGATACGCAGTATTTT
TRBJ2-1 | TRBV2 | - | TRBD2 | CASSPLAGADNEQFF | TGTGCCAGCAGTCCGCTAGCGGGAGCCGACAATGAGCAGTTCTTC
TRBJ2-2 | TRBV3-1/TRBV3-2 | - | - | CASSLRGLAPGELFF | TGTGCCAGCAGCCTAAGAGGCTTGGCCCCCGGGGAGCTGTTTTTT
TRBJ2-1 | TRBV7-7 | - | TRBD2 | CASSSKGTSGHNEQFF | TGTGCCAGCAGCTCCAAAGGGACTAGCGGTCACAATGAGCAGTTCTTC